Listed below are T cell receptor beta chains from one sample, sequenced in a study of cytomegalovirus exposure and HLA in healthy donors. Measured with immunoSEQ multiplex PCR; TCRdb has only the in-frame clones, and not every one. Among tens of thousands of clones listed, about 70% were seen once. The sequencing sample was made of PBMCs. Receptor source: a man aged 55 to 70 in good health and CMV-seronegative. The CDR3 runs from the conserved cysteine through the conserved F or W. The D gene is left open where the match is weak. The listing skips clone size in some rows; elsewhere it reads once, few, many or a size class.

TRBV28	TRBJ2-5	NA	NA	CATRGQGGSETQYF	TGTGCCACCCGAGGGCAGGGGGGCTCTGAGACCCAGTACTTC
TRBV28	TRBJ2-7	NA	NA	CASSSGQNRGIYEQYF	TGTGCCAGCTCTTCGGGCCAAAACCGGGGAATTTACGAGCAGTACTTC
TRBV5-1	TRBJ2-7	NA	NA	CASSLEDTAYEQYF	TGCGCCAGCAGCTTGGAAGACACCGCCTACGAGCAGTACTTC
TRBV4-1	TRBJ2-7	NA	TRBD1	CASSQVGTGRGEQYF	TGCGCCAGCAGCCAAGTAGGGACAGGGAGAGGCGAGCAGTACTTC
TRBV7-8	TRBJ2-7	NA	TRBD2	CASSHGDYGTYEQYF	TGTGCCAGCAGCCATGGGGACTACGGGACCTACGAGCAGTACTTC
TRBV5-6	TRBJ2-3	NA	TRBD2	CASSRNPGLADSDTQYF	TGTGCCAGCAGCCGCAATCCGGGACTAGCGGATTCAGATACGCAGTATTTT
TRBV5-4	TRBJ2-3	NA	TRBD1	CASSLKTGGEDTQYF	TGTGCCAGCAGCTTGAAGACAGGGGGAGAGGATACGCAGTATTTT
TRBV5-1	TRBJ1-2	NA	TRBD1	CASSGDRGSGYTF	TGCGCCAGCAGCGGGGACAGGGGTTCTGGCTACACCTTC
TRBV6-1	TRBJ2-7	NA	TRBD2	CASRLAGDRFYEQYF	TGTGCCAGCAGACTAGCGGGAGATCGTTTTTACGAGCAGTACTTC
TRBV7-9	TRBJ1-3	NA	TRBD1	CASSQDRGSGNTIYF	TGTGCCAGCAGCCAAGACAGGGGGTCTGGAAACACCATATATTTT
TRBV27	TRBJ1-6	few	NA	CASSLYNYNSPLHF	TGTGCCAGCAGTTTATACAACTATAATTCACCCCTCCACTTT
TRBV11-2	TRBJ2-3	once	NA	CASSLGGPYTQYF	TGTGCCAGCAGCTTAGGGGGGCCGTATACGCAGTATTTT
TRBV4-2	TRBJ2-7	once	NA	CASSPLGEGKEDEQYF	TGTGCCAGCAGCCCCTTGGGAGAGGGTAAGGAGGACGAGCAGTACTTC
TRBV11-1	TRBJ2-6	few	NA	CASSLVAARGYGANVLTF	TGTGCCAGCAGCTTAGTGGCCGCGAGGGGGTACGGGGCCAACGTCCTGACTTTC
TRBV6-1	TRBJ2-1	NA	TRBD2	CASSEGGLAGANEQFF	TGTGCCAGCAGTGAAGGGGGACTAGCGGGAGCAAATGAGCAGTTCTTC
TRBV7-9	TRBJ2-5	NA	TRBD1	CASTTGGRETQYF	TGTGCCAGTACTACAGGGGGCCGGGAGACCCAGTACTTC
TRBV14	TRBJ2-7	NA	TRBD2	CASSPAWSGSTYEQYF	TGTGCCAGCAGCCCAGCGTGGAGCGGGAGTACCTACGAGCAGTACTTC
TRBV19	TRBJ2-7	few	NA	CASGGAGGYEQYF	TGTGCCAGTGGAGGGGCAGGGGGCTACGAGCAGTACTTC
TRBV2	TRBJ2-7	NA	NA	CASRGAWEQYF	TGTGCCAGCCGGGGGGCCTGGGAGCAGTACTTC
TRBV7-2	TRBJ2-7	NA	NA	CASSLNTGPYEQYF	TGTGCCAGCAGCTTAAACACAGGGCCCTACGAGCAGTACTTC
TRBV9	TRBJ2-5	few	TRBD2	CASSPETSGGETQYF	TGTGCCAGCAGCCCCGAGACTAGCGGGGGTGAGACCCAGTACTTC
TRBV7-8	TRBJ2-5	NA	TRBD2	CASSPKVGLAGEGETQYF	TGTGCCAGCAGCCCAAAGGTCGGACTAGCGGGAGAGGGAGAGACCCAGTACTTC
TRBV6-5	TRBJ1-2	NA	NA	CASSMTDSYGYTF	TGTGCCAGCAGCATGACAGACTCCTATGGCTACACCTTC
TRBV28	TRBJ2-3	NA	TRBD2	CASSSLAGGRRLSDTQYF	TGTGCCAGCAGTTCCCTAGCGGGCGGGAGGAGATTGTCAGATACGCAGTATTTT
TRBV4-2	TRBJ2-2	NA	NA	CASSQFVRGEGGELFF	TGTGCCAGCAGCCAATTCGTCCGTGGTGAGGGCGGGGAGCTGTTTTTT
TRBV28	TRBJ2-7	NA	NA	CASSPSGATYEQYF	TGTGCCAGCAGTCCATCAGGGGCGACCTACGAGCAGTACTTC
TRBV11-2	TRBJ1-2	few	TRBD1	CASSLSLDRGSGYTF	TGTGCCAGCAGCTTATCCCTCGACAGGGGCAGTGGCTACACCTTC
TRBV6-5	TRBJ2-6	NA	NA	CASSSRRVGGANVLTF	TGTGCCAGCAGTTCCCGACGGGTTGGTGGGGCCAACGTCCTGACTTTC
TRBV15	TRBJ1-5	NA	TRBD1	CATSRQGFNQPQHF	TGTGCCACCAGTCGACAGGGCTTTAATCAGCCCCAGCATTTT
TRBV7-2	TRBJ2-7	NA	TRBD1	CASSFMADRAIAPAYEQYF	TGTGCCAGCAGCTTCATGGCCGACAGGGCCATAGCTCCGGCCTACGAGCAGTACTTC
TRBV29-1	TRBJ2-7	once	TRBD1	CSVETTGAYEQYF	TGCAGCGTTGAAACGACAGGGGCCTACGAGCAGTACTTC
TRBV15	TRBJ2-3	once	NA	CATSRDQATDTQYF	TGTGCCACCAGCAGAGATCAAGCCACAGATACGCAGTATTTT
TRBV7-9	TRBJ2-1	once	NA	CASSFSLRHYNEQFF	TGTGCCAGCAGCTTTTCCCTACGTCACTACAATGAGCAGTTCTTC
TRBV15	TRBJ2-6	NA	NA	CATSRDQRVRLSGANVLTF	TGTGCCACCAGCAGAGATCAGAGGGTGCGTCTCTCTGGGGCCAACGTCCTGACTTTC
TRBV7-2	TRBJ2-5	once	NA	CASSGAVGRETQYF	TGTGCCAGCAGCGGGGCTGTGGGCCGGGAGACCCAGTACTTC
TRBV6-6	TRBJ2-5	NA	NA	CASSYARAGETQYF	TGTGCCAGCAGTTACGCCAGGGCGGGGGAGACCCAGTACTTC
TRBV28	TRBJ2-2	NA	NA	CASTTRGYTGELFF	TGTGCCAGCACTACCCGAGGGTACACCGGGGAGCTGTTTTTT
TRBV5-4	TRBJ1-2	NA	NA	CASSLIGSGTSTF	TGTGCCAGCAGCTTGATAGGAAGCGGGACATCCACCTTC
TRBV6-5	TRBJ1-4	NA	TRBD1	CASTWAGTGNEKLFF	TGTGCCAGCACCTGGGCGGGGACAGGTAATGAAAAACTGTTTTTT
TRBV19	TRBJ1-1	once	NA	CASTQGILNTEAFF	TGTGCCAGTACCCAGGGGATTCTGAACACTGAAGCTTTCTTT
TRBV14	TRBJ2-2	NA	NA	CASSWGLSNTGELFF	TGTGCCAGCAGCTGGGGCTTGAGTAACACCGGGGAGCTGTTTTTT
TRBV7-9	TRBJ2-3	NA	TRBD1	CASSFPRDREPDTQYF	TGTGCCAGCAGCTTTCCCCGGGACAGGGAACCAGATACGCAGTATTTT
TRBV2	TRBJ1-6	few	NA	CAIRKGGQPNSPLHF	TGTGCCATCCGGAAGGGGGGGCAACCTAATTCACCCCTCCACTTT
TRBV4-1	TRBJ2-7	NA	TRBD2	CASSQVWEGSYEQYF	TGCGCCAGCAGCCAAGTCTGGGAGGGATCCTACGAGCAGTACTTC
TRBV19	TRBJ2-3	NA	TRBD1	CASSPTGTGVPDTQYF	TGTGCCAGTAGTCCCACCGGGACAGGGGTACCAGATACGCAGTATTTT
TRBV5-1	TRBJ2-5	once	TRBD1	CASSTGQGAQETQYF	TGCGCCAGCAGCACGGGACAGGGGGCTCAAGAGACCCAGTACTTC
TRBV5-6	TRBJ2-1	few	NA	CASSGIGGPYNEQFF	TGTGCCAGCAGCGGGATAGGAGGTCCGTACAATGAGCAGTTCTTC
TRBV5-1	TRBJ2-5	NA	NA	CASSSNRNQETQYF	TGCGCCAGCAGCTCAAACAGAAACCAAGAGACCCAGTACTTC
TRBV2	TRBJ1-1	NA	TRBD1	CASAGQGLTEAFF	TGTGCCAGTGCCGGACAGGGGTTAACTGAAGCTTTCTTT
TRBV7-9	TRBJ2-3	few	TRBD2	CASSLAAGLRSADTQYF	TGTGCCAGCAGCCTAGCGGCGGGTTTGCGGTCCGCAGATACGCAGTATTTT
TRBV27	TRBJ1-3	NA	TRBD1	CASSLTGGSGNTIYF	TGTGCCAGCAGTTTGACAGGGGGATCTGGAAACACCATATATTTT
TRBV6-5	TRBJ1-6	NA	TRBD1	CASSYAGTGNSPLHF	TGTGCCAGCAGTTACGCCGGGACAGGGAATTCACCCCTCCACTTT
TRBV6-1	TRBJ1-1	NA	TRBD1	CASSSTGLEAFF	TGTGCCAGCAGTTCGACAGGGTTGGAAGCTTTCTTT
TRBV28	TRBJ2-1	NA	TRBD2	CATSGLAGNEQFF	TGTGCCACCTCGGGACTAGCTGGAAATGAGCAGTTCTTC
TRBV29-1	TRBJ2-7	NA	NA	CSVEGGQGGSYEQYF	TGCAGCGTTGAAGGGGGGCAGGGGGGCTCCTACGAGCAGTACTTC
TRBV14	TRBJ2-7	NA	NA	CASSSRIARISDEQYF	TGTGCCAGCAGCTCCCGCATCGCCCGAATCAGCGACGAGCAGTACTTC
TRBV27	TRBJ2-7	NA	TRBD2	CASSFQRGSSYEQYF	TGTGCCAGCAGCTTTCAGCGGGGGAGCTCCTACGAGCAGTACTTC
TRBV5-4	TRBJ1-1	NA	NA	CASEPGLLSNTEAFF	TGTGCCAGCGAGCCGGGTCTTTTATCCAACACTGAAGCTTTCTTT
TRBV6-5	TRBJ2-5	NA	NA	CASSYVIAGSRETQYF	TGTGCCAGCAGTTACGTGATTGCGGGGAGTCGGGAGACCCAGTACTTC